This passage covers 30 T cell receptor beta chains from one sample sequenced in a study of T cell responses to AZD1222 COVID-19 vaccine. Only in-frame clones appear in the TCRdb table, and some are missing; sequencing was by immunoSEQ multiplex PCR. The table lists around 130,000 clones, approximately 88% of them singletons. The sample was peripheral blood, taken 28 days after the second AZD1222 dose. The receptors were gathered from an adult who received the AZD1222 COVID-19 vaccine.

The J gene is TRBJ2-1, the V gene TRBV7-2; 12 bases line up with TRBD2. V lost 5 bases and J lost 7; bases outside the gene matches: 15. Looked up from germline, CDR1 is SGHTA and CDR2 is FQGNSA. The CDR3 loop spans 18 amino acids. CDR3 in amino acids: CASSRTSGGPSYANEQFF. CDR3 DNA sequence: TGTGCCAGCAGCCGCACTAGCGGGGGGCCAAGCTACGCTAATGAGCAGTTCTTC.

The rearrangement links TRBV9 to TRBJ1-6; 7 nucleotides agree with TRBD1. CDR3 length equals 14 residues. Germline V CDR1 and CDR2: SGDLS, YYNGEE. V dropped 1 base and J dropped 8; count of bases not matched to a gene: 3. The CDR3 region is CASSVRDRDSPLHF. The CDR3 bases are TGTGCCAGCAGCGTAAGGGACAGAGATTCACCCCTCCACTTT.

This CDR3 reads CASSQDRVRSRPGNTIYF. The CDR3, as DNA: TGCGCCAGCAGCCAAGATCGTGTGCGATCTCGCCCTGGAAACACCATATATTTT. The rearrangement links TRBV4-3 to TRBJ1-3; the D is unclear. The CDR3 sequence is 18 residues long. Trimming pared 0 bases from V and 2 bases from J, leaving 17 bases between. Germline V gene data show CDR1 as LGHNA and CDR2 as YSLEER.

CDR3 protein: CAISERSGTVSNQPQHF. CDR3 bases: TGTGCCATCAGTGAGAGGTCTGGAACAGTAAGTAATCAGCCCCAGCATTTT. The V and J genes are TRBV10-3 and TRBJ1-5; D uncertain. V lost 2 bases and J lost 4, with 18 bases in between. The CDR3 is 17 residues long. Germline V gene lookup returns CDR1 ENHRY and CDR2 SYGVKD.

V is TRBV6-2 or TRBV6-3 and J is TRBJ2-3, with a weak D call TRBD1 (5 bases). Germline lookup yields CDR1 MNHEY and CDR2 SVGEGT. V was pared by 2 bases and J by 5 bases, with 11 bases between. The CDR3 has 14 amino acids. CDR3 loop: CASSYTRVGDTQYF. The CDR3 DNA sequence: TGTGCCAGCAGTTACACCAGGGTTGGAGATACGCAGTATTTT.

This chain uses TRBV19 with TRBJ2-3; D is possibly TRBD1 (6 bases). CDR3 length: 14 amino acids. Per the germline V gene, CDR1 is LNHDA and CDR2 is SQIVND (reference sequence). The V and J ends lost 5 bases and 4 bases respectively, with 13 bases between them. The CDR3, as DNA: TGTGCCAGTAGTCCCCGACAGGAGCCAGATACGCAGTATTTT. Its translation: CASSPRQEPDTQYF.

V usage is TRBV12-3 or TRBV12-4 and J usage is TRBJ1-3, with a weak D call TRBD1 (6 bases). The CDR3 extends over 13 amino acids. Trimming removed 6 bases from V and 3 bases from J, with 9 bases in between. The CDR3 here is CASSPDSGNTIYF. In nucleotides, the CDR3 is TGTGCCAGCAGCCCGGACAGTGGAAACACCATATATTTT.

The chain recombines TRBV19 with TRBJ2-1; 9 bases fit TRBD2. V lost 1 base and J lost 5; bases outside the gene matches: 6. CDR3 length: 16 residues. Germline V gene data show CDR1 as LNHDA and CDR2 as SQIVND (reference sequence). The CDR3 loop reads CASSIVAGALDNEQFF. The DNA of the CDR3 is TGTGCCAGTAGTATAGTAGCGGGAGCACTGGACAATGAGCAGTTCTTC.

V gene TRBV7-9 combines with J gene TRBJ1-3; D gene uncertain. The V gene's germline CDR1 is SEHNR and CDR2 FQNEAQ (reference sequence). The length of the CDR3 is 12 residues. The V end lost 6 bases, the J end lost 4 bases, and 7 bases lay between the germline ends. Here the CDR3 DNA reads TGTGCCAGCAGGACTCTGGGAAACACCATATATTTT. Its translation is CASRTLGNTIYF.

This chain links TRBV4-3 with TRBJ2-3, with a tentative D call TRBD1 (5 bases). CDR1 LGHNA and CDR2 YSLEER come from the germline V gene. V was trimmed by 0 bases and J by 5 bases, leaving 12 bases between them. CDR3 length: 15 residues. For the CDR3, the DNA is TGCGCCAGCAGCCAAGACGGTTCTAGGGGAGATACGCAGTATTTT. Its protein is CASSQDGSRGDTQYF.

The rearrangement links TRBV2 to TRBJ1-5, with 8 bases matching TRBD1. The V segment lost 6 bases and the J segment 6 bases; nucleotides outside the gene matches: 1. The germline CDR1 and CDR2 sequences are SNHLY and FYNNEI. This CDR3 region has 12 residues. For the CDR3, the DNA is TGTGCCAGCAGCCAGGGGGCTCAGCCCCAGCATTTT. Translating gives CASSQGAQPQHF.

This chain uses TRBV2 with TRBJ2-1, with 9 bases that match TRBD1. The CDR3 has 15 residues. V shed 2 bases and J 5 bases; nucleotides not matched to a gene: 4. CDR1 SNHLY and CDR2 FYNNEI come from the germline V gene. CDR3 sequence: CASSETGGFDNEQFF. The CDR3 nucleotides read TGTGCCAGCAGTGAAACAGGGGGCTTCGACAATGAGCAGTTCTTC.

The V call is TRBV6-5, the J call TRBJ2-5; possibly TRBD1 for D (6 bases). Per germline, CDR1 MNHEY and CDR2 SVGAGI. V gave up 8 bases and J gave up 1 base, with 8 bases separating them. The length of the CDR3 is 12 residues. CDR3 sequence: CASGTTQETQYF. The CDR3 DNA follows: TGTGCCAGCGGGACAACCCAAGAGACCCAGTACTTC.

This clone was seen only a few times. The chain employs TRBV13 and TRBJ1-1; tentative D call: TRBD1 (6 bases). With 5 bases removed from V and 5 bases from J, the gap between germline ends came to 15 bases. CDR1 is PRHDT, CDR2 FYEKMQ, per germline (reference sequence). This CDR3 is built from 14 residues. CDR3 amino acids: CASSPTGGRTEAFF. The CDR3 nucleotides read TGTGCCAGCAGCCCGACGGGGGGGCGGACTGAAGCTTTCTTT.

The rearrangement uses TRBV5-4 and TRBJ1-3; 7 nucleotides align to TRBD1. Germline loops: CDR1 SGHNT, CDR2 YYREEE (reference sequence). Unmatched junction bases numbered 5, after V lost 5 bases and J lost 0 bases. The CDR3 is made up of 15 amino acids. The CDR3 region has the DNA TGTGCCAGCAGTCAGGGACAGCTCTCTGGAAACACCATATATTTT. The encoded protein is CASSQGQLSGNTIYF.

This chain links TRBV7-9 with TRBJ1-1; 7 nucleotides line up with TRBD1. The germline V gene encodes CDR1 SEHNR and CDR2 FQNEAQ (reference sequence). After removal of 6 bases from V and 3 bases from J, the junction contained 4 bases not matched to a gene. This CDR3 spans 13 amino acids. The CDR3 sequence is CASRLTGDTEAFF. In nucleotides, the CDR3 is TGTGCCAGCAGGCTAACAGGGGACACTGAAGCTTTCTTT.

This clone was detected once. The genes are TRBV19 and TRBJ1-1; TRBD1 might be the D (5 bases). The V gene's germline CDR1 is LNHDA and CDR2 SQIVND (reference sequence). V was shortened by 3 bases and J by 3 bases, with 8 bases between the two germline ends. The CDR3 contains 13 residues. The CDR3 DNA sequence: TGTGCCAGTAGTATCTCCAGGGACACTGAAGCTTTCTTT. Protein product: CASSISRDTEAFF.

The genes are TRBV6-6 and TRBJ1-3, with D uncertain. The CDR3 contains 14 residues. Germline CDR1 and CDR2: MNHNY and SVGAGI (reference sequence). V lost 8 bases and J 0 bases, leaving 11 bases between the germline ends. Here the CDR3 reads CASSSRNSGNTIYF. DNA of the CDR3: TGTGCCAGCTCCTCGAGGAACTCTGGAAACACCATATATTTT.

The V call is TRBV6-5, the J call TRBJ1-6; TRBD1 agrees at 7 bases. Germline V gives CDR1 MNHEY, CDR2 SVGAGI. CDR3 length: 15 residues. V was pared by 0 bases and J by 9 bases, with 5 bases of the junction left unmatched. DNA for the CDR3: TGTGCCAGCAGTTACTCGATAGGGGGCTCTTCACCCCTCCACTTT. Amino acids: CASSYSIGGSSPLHF.

The chain has TRBV5-1 and TRBJ2-1; 13 bases are a match to TRBD2. The trim removed 4 bases at V and 0 bases at J, leaving 7 bases unmatched. Germline V CDR1 and CDR2: SGHRS, YFSETQ. CDR3 size: 18 residues. CDR3 sequence: CASSRTSGSYPSYNEQFF. The CDR3 DNA sequence: TGCGCCAGCAGCAGGACTAGCGGGAGCTACCCCTCCTACAATGAGCAGTTCTTC.

The V gene is TRBV6-5, the J gene TRBJ2-4; D not resolved. The CDR3 contains 14 residues. V was trimmed by 7 bases and J by 0 bases, leaving 10 bases between them. Germline CDR1 MNHEY, CDR2 SVGAGI. In DNA form, the CDR3 reads TGTGCCAGCAAGGATTATCTAGCCAAAAACATTCAGTACTTC. As protein: CASKDYLAKNIQYF.

This chain links TRBV6-1 with TRBJ1-3, with a possible D match to TRBD1 (5 bases). CDR1 is MNHNS, CDR2 SASEGT, per germline. Trimming removed 1 base at V and 4 bases at J, with 8 bases between. The CDR3 extends over 14 amino acids. CDR3 loop: CASSEVGTGNTIYF. CDR3 sequence (DNA): TGTGCCAGCAGTGAAGTGGGGACCGGAAACACCATATATTTT.

The chain couples TRBV5-1 to TRBJ1-1; TRBD1 is a possible D gene (5 bases). The CDR3 totals 14 residues. Trimming removed 3 bases at V and 3 bases at J, with 12 bases between. CDR1 is SGHRS, CDR2 YFSETQ, per germline. This CDR3 is CASSSTGTDTEAFF. CDR3 sequence (DNA): TGCGCCAGCAGCTCCACAGGAACAGACACTGAAGCTTTCTTT.

The chain has TRBV18 and TRBJ1-2; D remains unclear. The germline gives CDR1 KGHSH, CDR2 LQKENI. Trimming removed 8 bases at V and 6 bases at J, with 16 bases between. The CDR3 runs 13 residues. In DNA form, the CDR3 reads TGTGCCAGCACCAAGTGGGGTCAAGATGGCTACACCTTC. Amino acids: CASTKWGQDGYTF.

V usage is TRBV19 and J usage is TRBJ2-2; D gene unclear. The V end lost 5 bases, the J end lost 1 base, and 11 bases lay between the germline ends. This CDR3 has 15 amino acids. The germline CDR1 and CDR2 sequences are LNHDA and SQIVND (reference sequence). CDR3: CASSAHIGNTGELFF. As DNA, the CDR3 is TGTGCCAGTAGTGCCCATATAGGGAACACCGGGGAGCTGTTTTTT.

This chain joins TRBV2 and TRBJ2-2; TRBD2 might be the D (6 bases). From germline, CDR1 is SNHLY and CDR2 FYNNEI. The V end lost 5 bases, the J end lost 1 base, and 14 bases lay between the germline ends. The CDR3 sequence is 16 residues long. This CDR3 is CASSPMGGGNTGELFF. CDR3 coding DNA: TGTGCCAGCAGTCCCATGGGGGGAGGGAACACCGGGGAGCTGTTTTTT.

The J gene is TRBJ1-2, the V gene TRBV9, with a possible D match to TRBD1 (5 bases). CDR1 is SGDLS, CDR2 YYNGEE, per germline. The CDR3 is made up of 14 amino acids. Trimming took off 3 bases at V and 4 bases at J, with 13 bases between the two ends. The DNA for the CDR3 is TGTGCCAGCAGCGACCGACAGCTTTCCTATGGCTACACCTTC. Translated: CASSDRQLSYGYTF.

The rearrangement joins TRBV5-8 to TRBJ2-3; perhaps TRBD2 as D (6 bases). Per the germline V gene, CDR1 is SGHTS and CDR2 is YDEGEE. Trimming shortened V by 8 bases and J by 5 bases, and 21 bases separated the two germline ends. CDR3 length: 15 residues. CDR3 in DNA: TGTGCCAGGGTTTTTGGGACTCTTCCGCGAGATACGCAGTATTTT. Its protein product is CARVFGTLPRDTQYF.

This rearrangement joins TRBV29-1 to TRBJ1-1; D gene uncertain. This CDR3 comprises 10 residues. With 4 bases removed from V and 8 bases from J, the gap between germline ends came to 8 bases. The germline gives CDR1 SQVTM, CDR2 ANQGSEA. The CDR3 coding sequence is TGCAGCGTTGGAGGGCAGGAAGCTTTCTTT. Translated: CSVGGQEAFF.

The chain recombines TRBV14 with TRBJ2-3, with D perhaps matching TRBD2 (5 bases). Trimming took 4 bases from V and 0 from J, leaving 14 bases between them. There are 16 residues in the CDR3. CDR1 and CDR2 from the germline V gene are SGHDN and FVKESK. The chain's CDR3 is CASSPESGTSTDTQYF. The CDR3, as DNA: TGTGCCAGCAGCCCCGAATCGGGAACTAGCACAGATACGCAGTATTTT.